This T cell receptor beta chain was sequenced in a study of cytomegalovirus exposure and HLA in healthy donors. Overall study results and limits: Per published accounts, TCR beta sequences correctly predicted the HLA-A and HLA-B alleles of most subjects. An analysis was carried out at a later point. It showed that HLA-associated TCR beta chains were more clonally expanded than equally common non-associated chains. According to reports, the classifier identified cytomegalovirus status with high specificity and sensitivity.

About this clone itself: Its antigen remains unidentified.

Sampled while nominally healthy, donors likely had unrecorded immune exposures. The CDR3 totals 13 residues. The trim removed 1 base at V and 9 bases at J, leaving 8 bases unmatched. Per germline, CDR1 GTSNPN and CDR2 SVGIG (reference sequence). The primer mix had 60 Vbeta and 13 Jbeta primers. The protocol was immunoSEQ multiplex PCR, while the TCRdb copy is restricted to in-frame clones and leaves out a portion. The data hold roughly 120,000 clones, with about 76% observed a single time. The chain employs TRBV30 and TRBJ1-1, with TRBD1 matching 7 bases. Sequencing used PBMCs. This TCR came from a man aged 55 to 69 in good health and CMV-seropositive. This CDR3 is CAWSAGTEGKAFF. The DNA for the CDR3 is TGTGCCTGGAGTGCCGGGACAGAGGGAAAAGCTTTCTTT.